The next 23 T cell receptor beta chains were all read from a single sample in a study of beta chain features in type 1 diabetes. Since all of the isolated RNA was reverse transcribed, expressed TCRB transcripts were what got sequenced. The repertoire was sequenced with immunoSEQ multiplex PCR; TCRdb's copy has only in-frame clones and lacks some. Among about 150,000 clones listed, less than 9.5% were seen once. Sample: central memory CD4+ T cells from blood. The receptors come from a woman aged 18-29 years in good health.

The chain recombines TRBV11-2 with TRBJ2-1; TRBD2 aligns across 8 bases. This CDR3 comprises 16 residues. In germline, CDR1 is SGHAT, CDR2 FQNNGV. Trimming at V came to 3 bases and at J to 4 bases, leaving 8 bases not matched to a gene. CDR3 sequence reads: CASSFRGLAGYNEQFF. CDR3 nucleotide sequence: TGTGCCAGCAGCTTTCGCGGACTAGCCGGATACAATGAGCAGTTCTTC.

The V gene is TRBV6-5, the J gene TRBJ2-3, with D possibly matching TRBD1 (6 bases). Germline CDR1 is MNHEY and CDR2 is SVGAGI. The CDR3 extends over 14 amino acids. V was cut by 6 bases and J by 2 bases, with 12 bases left in between. The CDR3 here is CASRSGAITDTQYF. For the CDR3, the DNA is TGTGCCAGCAGGTCAGGGGCAATCACAGATACGCAGTATTTT.

This clone has only a few counts. The chain carries TRBV18 and TRBJ1-3; D is ambiguous. The V and J ends lost 3 bases and 0 bases respectively, with 9 bases between them. Germline V gives CDR1 KGHSH, CDR2 LQKENI. The CDR3 is 15 amino acids. As DNA, the CDR3 is TGTGCCAGCTCACCGGGCGCAGGCTCTGGAAACACCATATATTTT. Amino acids: CASSPGAGSGNTIYF.

This clone was observed a handful of times. The chain links TRBV28 to TRBJ1-1, with 8 bases that match TRBD1. Germline values: CDR1 MDHEN, CDR2 SYDVKM. J gave up 1 base and V 5 bases, and 6 bases lay outside the gene matches. This CDR3 is 15 amino acids long. The DNA for the CDR3 is TGTGCCAGCAGTCTCGGGACAGGTCAGAACACTGAAGCTTTCTTT. Amino acid sequence: CASSLGTGQNTEAFF.

This clone has just a few counts. The gene calls are TRBV6-1 and TRBJ2-5; D is perhaps TRBD1 (6 bases). CDR3 size: 14 residues. V was clipped by 6 bases and J by 2 bases, with 13 bases between them. Germline lookup yields CDR1 MNHNS and CDR2 SASEGT. The CDR3 spells CASSPTRGQETQYF. The DNA for the CDR3 is TGTGCCAGCAGCCCCACTAGGGGGCAAGAGACCCAGTACTTC.

The J gene is TRBJ1-1, the V gene TRBV10-3; perhaps TRBD1 as D (5 bases). Germline assignment: CDR1 ENHRY and CDR2 SYGVKD. The CDR3 spans 13 residues. Trimming took 10 bases from V and 1 from J, leaving 13 bases between them. CDR3 DNA sequence: TGTGCCACCCTCGACAGACAGAACACTGAAGCTTTCTTT. It is translated as CATLDRQNTEAFF.

This clone was picked up a small number of times. The chain uses TRBV7-2 and TRBJ2-3, with D tentatively TRBD2 (6 bases). The V end lost 5 bases, the J end lost 2 bases, and 11 bases lay between the germline ends. The germline gives CDR1 SGHTA, CDR2 FQGNSA. The CDR3 is 14 amino acids. Here the CDR3 reads CASSPGLITDTQYF. DNA of the CDR3: TGTGCCAGCAGCCCGGGACTTATCACAGATACGCAGTATTTT.

This clone was detected only a few times. Mismatch with germline at one junction end may stem from a read error. The chain joins TRBV7-9 to TRBJ2-7; 9 bases align to TRBD1. This CDR3 region has 15 residues. Germline CDR1 reads SEHNR; CDR2 reads FQNEAQ (reference sequence). The CDR3 loop reads CASSASGTGFPKVNF. CDR3 DNA sequence: TGTGCCAGCAGCGCCTCCGGGACAGGGTTCCCCAAGGTGAACTTC.

This clone has just a few counts. CDR3: CAARPGQGESPLHF. CDR3 sequence (DNA): TGTGCCGCACGACCGGGACAGGGGGAATCACCCCTCCACTTT. The rearrangement joins TRBV10-3 to TRBJ1-6, with 11 bases aligning to TRBD1. The length of the CDR3 is 14 residues. V was pared by 11 bases and J by 10 bases, with 10 bases of the junction left unmatched. From germline, CDR1 is ENHRY and CDR2 SYGVKD.

This clone was seen only a few times. This chain links TRBV7-3 with TRBJ1-4; 7 bases agree with TRBD1. From germline, CDR1 is SGHTA and CDR2 FQGTGA. J gave up 12 bases and V 5 bases, and 9 bases lay outside the gene matches. The CDR3 covers 13 residues. The CDR3 coding sequence is TGTGCCAGCAGCCCAGACAGGGCACGAGAACTGTTTTTT. Amino acid sequence: CASSPDRARELFF.

This clone was picked up a small number of times. CDR3 residues: CASSWGGDNQPQHF. For the CDR3, the DNA is TGTGCCAGCAGCTGGGGGGGGGACAATCAGCCCCAGCATTTT. This chain connects TRBV7-9 to TRBJ1-5, with D possibly TRBD1 on 5 matching bases. There are 14 residues in the CDR3. CDR1 is SEHNR and CDR2 is FQNEAQ in the germline V gene (reference sequence). With 4 bases removed from V and 3 bases from J, the gap between germline ends came to 10 bases.

The chain employs TRBV11-2 and TRBJ2-3, with 8 bases aligning to TRBD2. V was clipped by 5 bases and J by 4 bases; unmatched bases: 8. CDR3 length equals 15 residues. CDR1 is SGHAT and CDR2 is FQNNGV in the germline V gene. The CDR3 DNA follows: TGTGCCAGCAGCCCCACTACTAGCGGCGCAGATACGCAGTATTTT. The encoded protein is CASSPTTSGADTQYF.

This clone has more than one count but fewer than ten. V usage is TRBV4-1 and J usage is TRBJ2-3, with 7 bases fitting TRBD1. The CDR3 spans 13 residues. V shed 4 bases, J shed 3 bases, and the junction held 1 base outside the gene matches. Germline V gives CDR1 MGHRA, CDR2 YSYEKL. The CDR3 DNA sequence: TGCGCCAGCAGCCTCAGGGGGACAGATACGCAGTATTTT. This translates into CASSLRGTDTQYF.

In this sample, this clone turned up a few times. The chain is built from TRBV14 and TRBJ2-7; 9 nucleotides align to TRBD1. Per germline, CDR1 SGHDN and CDR2 FVKESK. CDR3 length equals 15 residues. The V and J ends lost 2 bases and 0 bases, in that order; junction bases with no gene match: 2. The DNA for the CDR3 is TGTGCCAGCAGCCAACAGACAGGGGGCTCCTACGAGCAGTACTTC. It encodes CASSQQTGGSYEQYF.

This clone showed up just a few times. The V gene is TRBV7-2, the J gene TRBJ1-2; 10 bases are shared with TRBD1. Trimming took 4 bases from V and 3 from J; bases not matched to a gene: 8. The V gene's germline CDR1 is SGHTA and CDR2 FQGNSA. This CDR3 has 16 residues. The CDR3 loop reads CASSSGGTGVDYGYTF. CDR3 coding DNA: TGTGCCAGCAGCTCAGGGGGGACAGGGGTTGACTATGGCTACACCTTC. Drawing the rest from reference TRBV7-2 and TRBJ1-2, the complete variable domain is GAGVSQSPSNKVTEKGKDVELRCDPISGHTALYWYRQSLGQGLEFLIYFQGNSAPDKSGLPSDRFSAERTGGSVSTLTIQRTQQEDSAVYLCASSSGGTGVDYGYTFGSGTRLTVV.

The chain carries TRBV7-2 and TRBJ2-5; tentatively, D is TRBD2 (5 bases). V lost 5 bases and J 2 bases, leaving 15 bases between the germline ends. Per the germline V gene, CDR1 is SGHTA and CDR2 is FQGNSA. This CDR3 spans 15 amino acids. The CDR3 loop is CASSPQLRAQETQYF. CDR3 DNA: TGTGCCAGCAGCCCCCAGTTGAGGGCGCAAGAGACCCAGTACTTC.

This clone was counted between two and nine times. The V call is TRBV9, the J call TRBJ2-3; 10 nucleotides line up with TRBD2. V shed 3 bases, J shed 4 bases, and the junction held 5 bases outside the gene matches. Germline V gene data show CDR1 as SGDLS and CDR2 as YYNGEE. This CDR3 region has 15 residues. This CDR3 reads CASSERLAGPDTQYF. The CDR3 coding sequence is TGTGCCAGCAGCGAGCGACTAGCGGGCCCAGATACGCAGTATTTT. The full variable domain, in which reference TRBV9 and TRBJ2-3 provide the parts outside the CDR3, is DSGVTQTPKHLITATGQRVTLRCSPRSGDLSVYWYQQSLDQGLQFLIQYYNGEERAKGNILERFSAQQFPDLHSELNLSSLELGDSALYFCASSERLAGPDTQYFGPGTRLTVL.

The sample holds a few counts of this clone. V and J are TRBV18 and TRBJ2-5, with 11 nucleotides matching TRBD1. Trimming took 3 bases from V and 5 from J; bases not matched to a gene: 11. CDR1 and CDR2 (germline): KGHSH, LQKENI. This CDR3 comprises 17 residues. The CDR3 protein is CASSPGDGQGARETQYF. The CDR3 DNA follows: TGTGCCAGCTCACCCGGGGACGGACAGGGGGCGCGGGAGACCCAGTACTTC.

There are many counts of this clone. The rearrangement joins TRBV11-2 to TRBJ2-6; maybe TRBD2 (5 bases). The germline V gene has CDR1 SGHAT and CDR2 FQNNGV. This CDR3 is built from 13 residues. Trimming left V 10 bases short and J 4 bases short, with 11 bases between. The CDR3 reads CANPTGGANVLTF. The CDR3, as DNA: TGTGCCAACCCGACGGGAGGGGCCAACGTCCTGACTTTC.

This chain connects TRBV30 to TRBJ2-2, with 9 bases fitting TRBD1. The junction had 7 bases not matched to a gene; V was cut back by 5 bases and J by 3 bases. The CDR3 loop spans 15 amino acids. CDR1 GTSNPN and CDR2 SVGIG come from the germline V gene (reference sequence). For the CDR3, the DNA is TGTGCCTGGCTGTTCCGGGACAGGGACACCGGGGAGCTGTTTTTT. It specifies CAWLFRDRDTGELFF.

The V and J genes are TRBV27 and TRBJ2-3; TRBD1 aligns across 7 bases. This CDR3 is 14 amino acids long. The V and J ends lost 4 bases and 2 bases, in that order; junction bases with no gene match: 3. Germline lookup yields CDR1 MNHEY and CDR2 SMNVEV (reference sequence). The CDR3 DNA follows: TGTGCCAGCAGTTCGGGACAGAACACAGATACGCAGTATTTT. This encodes CASSSGQNTDTQYF.

This clone was detected ten times or more. The chain employs TRBV5-4 and TRBJ2-3, with D perhaps matching TRBD2 (6 bases). The CDR3 is 14 amino acids. Deletions cut 3 bases from V and 4 bases from J, with 12 bases between. Germline V gene sequence: CDR1 SGHNT, CDR2 YYREEE (reference sequence). CDR3 DNA: TGTGCCAGCAGCTCCCGATCGGGGGCAGATACGCAGTATTTT. This gives the protein CASSSRSGADTQYF.

This clone was counted between two and nine times. The J gene is TRBJ1-2, the V gene TRBV15; 10 bases match TRBD1. This CDR3 is built from 17 residues. After removal of 2 bases from V and 2 bases from J, the junction contained 8 bases not matched to a gene. Germline CDR1 is LNHNV and CDR2 is YYDKDF (reference sequence). The DNA of the CDR3 is TGTGCCACCAGCAGATTAGGGACAGGGGATACGAACTATGGCTACACCTTC. Protein sequence: CATSRLGTGDTNYGYTF.